Presented here are 25 T cell receptor beta chains from one specimen sequenced in a study of CD8+ T cells in alopecia areata. The treatment was: oral pan-JAK inhibitor, 5-10 mg twice daily. In each case, RNA was isolated and then reverse transcribed into cDNA as the sequencing template. Repertoires were generated with immunoSEQ multiplex PCR, while TCRdb's copy carries only in-frame clones and drops some. This repertoire shows more than 90,000 clones, roughly three fifths found once; its top ten account for 12%. The sequences come from CD8+ T cells sorted from blood, collected at week 24, from a patient treated with tofacitinib. The receptors here all came from a human donor with alopecia areata.

The chain couples TRBV2 to TRBJ2-1; D not certain. The CDR3 is made up of 13 amino acids. V was pared by 0 bases and J by 5 bases, with 5 bases between. CDR1 is SNHLY, CDR2 FYNNEI, per germline. The CDR3 loop is CASSEAIHNEQFF. The CDR3 DNA reads TGTGCCAGCAGTGAAGCCATCCACAATGAGCAGTTCTTC.

The gene calls are TRBV10-2 and TRBJ2-5, with 9 bases that match TRBD1. The germline CDR1 and CDR2 sequences are WSHSY and SAAADI. CDR3 size: 15 residues. J was trimmed by 3 bases and V by 6 bases; bases with no gene match: 8. The CDR3 region has the DNA TGCGCCAGCAGCTCCGGGACAGGGTGGGAAGAGACCCAGTACTTC. The encoded protein is CASSSGTGWEETQYF.

This sequence joins TRBV7-9 and TRBJ2-1; D not certain. Between the trimmed V and J ends, which lost 4 bases and 8 bases, there was a span of 21 bases. This CDR3 is built from 16 residues. Germline lookup yields CDR1 SEHNR and CDR2 FQNEAQ (reference sequence). The CDR3 DNA follows: TGTGCCAGCAGCTCCCTCGGAAAGTTCTCTCTCGATGAGCAGTTCTTC. Translation: CASSSLGKFSLDEQFF. The whole variable domain, filled in from reference TRBV7-9 and TRBJ2-1, reads DTGVSQNPRHKITKRGQNVTFRCDPISEHNRLYWYRQTLGQGPEFLTYFQNEAQLEKSRLLSDRFSAERPKGSFSTLEIQRTEQGDSAMYLCASSSLGKFSLDEQFFGPGTRLTVL.

This clone occurred once. This CDR3 reads CASSPGTNTDTQYF. CDR3 sequence (DNA): TGTGCCAGCAGCCCCGGGACAAACACAGATACGCAGTATTTT. The chain is built from TRBV9 and TRBJ2-3, with D tentatively TRBD1 (6 bases). The V and J ends lost 4 bases and 2 bases respectively, with 11 bases between them. In germline, CDR1 is SGDLS, CDR2 YYNGEE. This CDR3 has 14 amino acids.

The chain uses TRBV18 and TRBJ2-1; no definite D call. The CDR3 extends over 16 amino acids. Germline lookup yields CDR1 KGHSH and CDR2 LQKENI. V was clipped by 3 bases and J by 8 bases, with 20 bases between them. The CDR3 spells CASSPPTAYPKYEQFF. The CDR3 coding sequence is TGTGCCAGCTCACCCCCCACAGCCTACCCGAAGTATGAGCAGTTCTTC. The entire variable domain, with the rest obtained from reference TRBV18 and TRBJ2-1, is as follows: NAGVMQNPRHLVRRRGQEARLRCSPMKGHSHVYWYRQLPEEGLKFMVYLQKENIIDESGMPKERFSAEFPKEGPSILRIQQVVRGDSAAYFCASSPPTAYPKYEQFFGPGTRLTVL.

The genes are TRBV4-1 and TRBJ2-7, with D perhaps matching TRBD1 (5 bases). V shed 0 bases and J shed 4 bases, with 10 bases lying between them. Germline CDR1 is MGHRA and CDR2 is YSYEKL. The CDR3 runs to 14 residues. For the CDR3, the DNA is TGCGCCAGCAGCCAAGATAGCAGGGCTTACGAGCAGTACTTC. Amino acids: CASSQDSRAYEQYF.

The chain carries TRBV30 and TRBJ1-1; TRBD1 might be the D (6 bases). Trimming took off 2 bases at V and 4 bases at J, with 11 bases between the two ends. Germline-derived CDR1 and CDR2 are GTSNPN and SVGIG (reference sequence). CDR3 size: 13 residues. The CDR3 here is CAWSISRGTEAFF. CDR3 nucleotide sequence: TGTGCCTGGAGTATCTCCAGGGGCACTGAAGCTTTCTTT.

The chain uses TRBV7-6 and TRBJ2-1, with 7 bases fitting TRBD1. The CDR3 is 15 residues long. The J segment lost 2 bases and the V segment lost 1 base, leaving 2 bases of the junction unmatched. CDR1 is SGHVS, CDR2 FNYEAQ, per germline. Here the CDR3 reads CASSLEQGPYNEQFF. The CDR3 DNA reads TGTGCCAGCAGCTTAGAACAGGGGCCCTACAATGAGCAGTTCTTC.

The gene calls are TRBV29-1 and TRBJ2-2; tentative D call: TRBD2 (5 bases). The CDR3 totals 15 residues. Trimming took off 6 bases at V and 1 base at J, with 15 bases between the two ends. CDR1 is SQVTM and CDR2 is ANQGSEA in the germline V gene. CDR3 in DNA: TGCAGCGTCGAGGGTACGGGTGGGAACACCGGGGAGCTGTTTTTT. Residues: CSVEGTGGNTGELFF.

The V call is TRBV7-9, the J call TRBJ2-3; D unclear. From germline, CDR1 is SEHNR and CDR2 FQNEAQ (reference sequence). CDR3 length equals 17 residues. Trimming stripped 10 bases from V and 0 bases from J, with 23 bases between. The CDR3 here is CATDGWEPVASTDTQYF. The CDR3 region has the DNA TGTGCCACAGACGGTTGGGAACCAGTCGCTAGCACAGATACGCAGTATTTT.

This clone was seen a single time. This chain links TRBV6-6 with TRBJ1-1; D is undetermined. The CDR3 loop spans 11 amino acids. V lost 8 bases and J 2 bases, leaving 6 bases between the germline ends. The germline V gene has CDR1 MNHNY and CDR2 SVGAGI (reference sequence). Here the CDR3 reads CASGENTEAFF. The CDR3 region has the DNA TGTGCCAGCGGGGAAAACACTGAAGCTTTCTTT.

The CDR3 region has the DNA TGTGCCACCCTAAACAGCTCCTACGAGCAGTACTTC. Translated, it gives CATLNSSYEQYF. The V call is TRBV10-3, the J call TRBJ2-7; no firm D call. This CDR3 spans 12 amino acids. Germline CDR1 and CDR2: ENHRY and SYGVKD. With 10 bases removed from V and 0 bases from J, the gap between germline ends came to 10 bases.

The chain carries TRBV4-1 and TRBJ1-1; D unresolved. Per the germline V gene, CDR1 is MGHRA and CDR2 is YSYEKL. This CDR3 contains 16 residues. Trimming cost V 0 bases and J 0 bases, with 11 bases left between them. The CDR3 region is CASSQDEEGLNTEAFF. In DNA form, the CDR3 reads TGCGCCAGCAGCCAAGATGAGGAGGGATTGAACACTGAAGCTTTCTTT.

This clone appeared a few times. The rearrangement uses TRBV29-1 and TRBJ2-1; D not resolved. The V and J ends lost 3 bases and 9 bases respectively, with 9 bases between them. The CDR3 sequence is 11 residues long. The germline V gene has CDR1 SQVTM and CDR2 ANQGSEA. Written as DNA, the CDR3 is TGCAGCGTTGAGGCAGCCCTTGAGCAGTTCTTC. Encoded protein: CSVEAALEQFF.

The chain links TRBV2 to TRBJ1-2; TRBD1 matches 9 bases. Unmatched junction bases numbered 3, after V lost 3 bases and J lost 1 base. In germline, CDR1 is SNHLY, CDR2 FYNNEI. CDR3 length equals 15 residues. The CDR3 is CASSEGTGFNYGYTF. The CDR3, as DNA: TGTGCCAGCAGTGAGGGGACAGGGTTTAACTATGGCTACACCTTC. Full variable domain (outside the CDR3, taken from reference TRBV2 and TRBJ1-2): EPEVTQTPSHQVTQMGQEVILRCVPISNHLYFYWYRQILGQKVEFLVSFYNNEISEKSEIFDDQFSVERPDGSNFTLKIRSTKLEDSAMYFCASSEGTGFNYGYTFGSGTRLTVV.

With respect to this clone: A junction boundary mismatches the germline segment, possibly from a read error. This sequence joins TRBV30 and TRBJ2-7; D may be TRBD1 or TRBD2 (6 bases each). Germline V lookup: CDR1 GTSNPN, CDR2 SVGIG (reference sequence). The CDR3 is 14 amino acids. CDR3 nucleotides: TGTGCCTGGAGTTTCGAGGGGGAGGCCTACGGGCAGTACTTC. Its translation is CAWSFEGEAYGQYF. The full variable domain, with the rest looked up from reference TRBV30 and TRBJ2-7, is SQTIHQWPATLVQPVGSPLSLECTVEGTSNPNLYWYRQAAGRGLQLLFYSVGIGQISSEVPQNLSASRPQDRQFILSSKKLLLSDSGFYLCAWSFEGEAYGQYFGPGTRLTVT.

This chain links TRBV5-5 with TRBJ2-7; no firm D call. The CDR3 covers 14 residues. The germline V and J ends were trimmed by 0 bases and 3 bases, with 10 bases remaining between them. The germline V gene has CDR1 SGHKS and CDR2 YYEKEE (reference sequence). CDR3 nucleotides: TGTGCCAGCAGCTTGGAACTATCTCACTACGAGCAGTACTTC. This translates into CASSLELSHYEQYF.

This clone turned up a few times. The CDR3 reads CAWSVTPPVNEQFF. CDR3 nucleotides: TGTGCCTGGAGTGTTACCCCGCCGGTGAATGAGCAGTTCTTC. The chain couples TRBV30 to TRBJ2-1; no definite D call. Germline CDR1 and CDR2: GTSNPN and SVGIG (reference sequence). Deletions cut 0 bases from V and 7 bases from J, with 13 bases between. The CDR3 runs to 14 residues.

This chain links TRBV5-6 with TRBJ2-3, with D possibly matching TRBD1 (6 bases). The V and J ends lost 5 bases and 14 bases respectively, with 27 bases between them. CDR1 SGHDT and CDR2 YYEEEE come from the germline V gene. This CDR3 comprises 15 residues. In DNA, the CDR3 is TGTGCCAGCAGTTTCTCCGTGGGGGCTAGCCCCCTCGCGTATTTT. Translated, it gives CASSFSVGASPLAYF.

The chain is built from TRBV27 and TRBJ2-7; 9 bases fit TRBD1. CDR3 length: 13 residues. J was trimmed by 7 bases and V by 3 bases; bases with no gene match: 4. Germline loops: CDR1 MNHEY, CDR2 SMNVEV (reference sequence). In DNA form, the CDR3 reads TGTGCCAGCAGTTTCGGGACAGGGTGGGAGCAGTACTTC. It is translated as CASSFGTGWEQYF.

A note on this clone: Other DNA sequences of this sample code for an identical CDR3. The V gene is TRBV27, the J gene TRBJ2-7; TRBD1 matches 11 bases. The CDR3 sequence is 14 residues long. V dropped 5 bases and J dropped 4; count of bases not matched to a gene: 4. Per the germline V gene, CDR1 is MNHEY and CDR2 is SMNVEV (reference sequence). The DNA of the CDR3 is TGTGCCAGCAGTCCGGGACAGGGGGTATACGAGCAGTACTTC. Protein product: CASSPGQGVYEQYF.

The chain joins TRBV29-1 to TRBJ2-5; 7 nucleotides align to TRBD1. The end of the DNA is better explained by TRBJ2-7, so the J call may be wrong. This CDR3 has 12 amino acids. Germline assignment: CDR1 SQVTM and CDR2 ANQGSEA. CDR3 in amino acids: CSVTGATYEQYF. The CDR3 DNA is TGCAGCGTTACAGGGGCCACCTACGAGCAGTACTTC.

J is TRBJ2-7 and V is TRBV4-3, with 7 nucleotides matching TRBD1. The ends lost 4 bases at V and 3 bases at J; junction bases unmatched: 3. The CDR3 has 13 amino acids. Germline assignment: CDR1 LGHNA and CDR2 YSLEER. In nucleotides, the CDR3 is TGCGCCAGCAGCCCCCGGGACAGCTACGAGCAGTACTTC. Protein: CASSPRDSYEQYF.

In its sample, this clone was seen a few times. This chain links TRBV29-1 with TRBJ2-1, with 10 bases identical to TRBD2. J gave up 5 bases and V 4 bases, and 14 bases lay outside the gene matches. The CDR3 is made up of 17 amino acids. The germline V gene has CDR1 SQVTM and CDR2 ANQGSEA. The CDR3 protein is CSVVPLFPSGGHNEQFF. The DNA of the CDR3 is TGCAGCGTTGTTCCACTCTTTCCTAGCGGGGGCCACAATGAGCAGTTCTTC.

This clone was counted a single time. The chain is built from TRBV10-3 and TRBJ2-1; maybe TRBD2 (5 bases). The CDR3 loop spans 14 amino acids. Per the germline V gene, CDR1 is ENHRY and CDR2 is SYGVKD. Trimming stripped 3 bases from V and 5 bases from J, with 11 bases between. The CDR3 sequence: CAISDGGSNNEQFF. CDR3 sequence (DNA): TGTGCCATCAGTGACGGAGGATCGAACAATGAGCAGTTCTTC.